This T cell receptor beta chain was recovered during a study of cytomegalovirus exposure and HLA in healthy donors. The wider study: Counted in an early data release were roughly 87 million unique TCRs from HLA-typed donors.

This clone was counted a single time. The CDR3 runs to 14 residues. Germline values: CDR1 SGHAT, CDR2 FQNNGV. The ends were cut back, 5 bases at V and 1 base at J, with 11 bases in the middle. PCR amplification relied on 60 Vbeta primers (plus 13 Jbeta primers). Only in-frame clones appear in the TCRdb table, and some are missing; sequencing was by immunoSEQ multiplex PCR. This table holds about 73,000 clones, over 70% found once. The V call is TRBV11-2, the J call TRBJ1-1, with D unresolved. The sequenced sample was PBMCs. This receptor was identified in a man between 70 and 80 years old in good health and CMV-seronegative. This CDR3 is CASSDGGENTEAFF. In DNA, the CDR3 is TGTGCCAGCAGCGACGGCGGGGAGAACACTGAAGCTTTCTTT.